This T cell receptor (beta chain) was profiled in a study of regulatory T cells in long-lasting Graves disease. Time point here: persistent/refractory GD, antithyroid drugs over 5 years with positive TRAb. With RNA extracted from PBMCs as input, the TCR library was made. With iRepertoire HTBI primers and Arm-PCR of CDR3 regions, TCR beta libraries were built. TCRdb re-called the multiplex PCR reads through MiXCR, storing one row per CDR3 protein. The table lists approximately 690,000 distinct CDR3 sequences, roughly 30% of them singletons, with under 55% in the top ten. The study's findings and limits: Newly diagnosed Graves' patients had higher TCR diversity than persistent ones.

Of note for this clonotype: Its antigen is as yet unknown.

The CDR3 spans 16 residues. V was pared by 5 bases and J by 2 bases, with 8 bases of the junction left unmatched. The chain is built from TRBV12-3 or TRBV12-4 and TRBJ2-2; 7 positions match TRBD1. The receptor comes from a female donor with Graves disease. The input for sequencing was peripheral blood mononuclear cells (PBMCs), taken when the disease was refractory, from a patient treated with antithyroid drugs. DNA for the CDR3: TGTGCCAGCAGTCCCGGGACAGCACTTAACACCGGGGAGCTGTTTTTT. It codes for CASSPGTALNTGELFF.